This entry concerns a single TCR beta chain. Its target is not known. Primers: 60 Vbeta forward and 13 Jbeta reverse. This table comes from immunoSEQ multiplex PCR, and its TCRdb copy is limited to in-frame clones, with some not included. Of 120,000 or so clones in the sample, over 60% were seen once. This record belongs to a study of cytomegalovirus exposure and HLA in healthy donors. Study outcomes and limitations: Later analysis suggested most CMV-associated TCR beta chains were HLA-restricted.

The sequence was collected from a woman in her thirties or forties in good health and CMV-seropositive. Sequencing was done on a sample of PBMCs.

In nucleotides, the CDR3 is TGTGCCAGTGGGACAGGGTCCTACGAGCAGTACTTC. Protein product: CASGTGSYEQYF. J is TRBJ2-7 and V is TRBV19, with 9 bases fitting TRBD1. The CDR3 sequence is 12 residues long. Losses at the gene ends were 8 bases for V and 1 base for J; bases not matched to a gene: 0. The germline gives CDR1 LNHDA, CDR2 SQIVND (reference sequence).